The 4 T cell receptor beta chains below all came from one sample that was sequenced in a study of cytomegalovirus exposure and HLA in healthy donors. The PCR had 60 Vbeta and 13 Jbeta primers. The method was immunoSEQ multiplex PCR; TCRdb's version includes in-frame clones alone and lacks a portion of them. The data show over 150,000 clones, with more than 65% seen just once and around 1.3% held by the top ten. Sequencing used PBMCs. These TCRs come from a woman between 45 and 65 years old in good health and CMV-seronegative.

About this clone: Relative to the germline gene, one junction end is altered; a read error may explain this. The chain recombines TRBV28 with TRBJ1-2; TRBD1 matches at 9 bases. Germline V gene sequence: CDR1 MDHEN, CDR2 SYDVKM. This CDR3 is 14 amino acids long. CDR3 sequence reads: CACRTGEEFHGYTF. CDR3 nucleotides: TGTGCCTGCAGGACAGGGGAAGAATTCCATGGCTACACCTTC.

The chain uses TRBV7-2 and TRBJ2-1, with TRBD1 as a possible D gene (5 bases). CDR1 and CDR2 (germline): SGHTA, FQGNSA. The CDR3 totals 15 residues. The V end lost 5 bases, the J end lost 2 bases, and 13 bases lay between the germline ends. CDR3 DNA sequence: TGTGCCAGCAGCCCAGGGATAAGCCCCTACAATGAGCAGTTCTTC. It codes for CASSPGISPYNEQFF.

This chain joins TRBV29-1 and TRBJ2-3, with 14 bases fitting TRBD2. This CDR3 has 14 amino acids. The germline CDR1 and CDR2 sequences are SQVTM and ANQGSEA. V shed 7 bases and J 4 bases; nucleotides not matched to a gene: 4. CDR3 amino acids: CSGQTSGGADTQYF. The CDR3 region has the DNA TGCAGCGGCCAGACTAGCGGGGGGGCAGATACGCAGTATTTT.

V usage is TRBV7-9 and J usage is TRBJ2-3; D possibly corresponds to TRBD1 (5 bases). CDR1 is SEHNR and CDR2 is FQNEAQ in the germline V gene (reference sequence). The CDR3 spans 16 residues. Trimming left V 0 bases short and J 0 bases short, with 10 bases between. CDR3 nucleotide sequence: TGTGCCAGCAGCTTAGCCATGACAGCTAGCACAGATACGCAGTATTTT. It specifies CASSLAMTASTDTQYF.